This TCR beta chain was recorded in a study of blood T cell repertoires in COVID-19 (dated by TCRdb to 2018 to 2020). Looking at the study overall: Collaborator samples came from the United States, Italy and Spain and covered acute and convalescent phases of COVID-19. The material from the prospective study consisted of cDNA or gDNA derived from T cells, B-cell-depleted T cells, or PBMCs. Subjects who had been exposed to COVID-19, were actively infected with it, or had recovered from it provided the deeply sampled blood TCRbeta repertoires that made up the dataset. The repertoires were released in a freely available public database meant as a resource for research on the immune response to SARS-CoV-2. The samples were drawn from two sources: the first 160 participants of the ongoing ImmuneRACE study, and 1,254 subjects contributed by 6 global collaborators. Sample metadata almost always included a de-identified subject ID, COVID-19 status, age in years and sex. Where HLA class I and class II types were available, the types were taken from metadata supplied by the sample provider, not from assay-based typing.

The research as a whole found: The amount of clinical and demographic metadata varied by source and participant and was provided uncurated.

Points on this clone: Which antigen it targets is not known. Base qualities are not provided; no much larger clone lies one nucleotide away.

For CDR1 and CDR2, the germline V gene lists MGHRA and YSYEKL. V gives up 1 base and J gives up 3 bases, and the segment between their germline ends measures 15 bases. Inclusive of the bounding cysteine and phenylalanine, the CDR3 is 16 residues long. This entry keeps only the CDR3 DNA: 48 bases, framed from base 1. TCRbeta CDR3 regions were amplified from genomic DNA by means of the immunoSEQ Assay, a bias-controlled multiplex PCR. The paper's processing steps were these. Nucleated cell counts per sample were estimated from amplification of reference gene primers within the assay. Sequence reads were collapsed and filtered to measure the absolute abundance of every unique TCRbeta CDR3 rearrangement. For each sample, productive Simpson clonality was calculated as the square root of Simpson's diversity index across productive rearrangements. Not all clones reach the TCRdb copy of this immuneACCESS table, which keeps in-frame sequences only. Checked studies attribute under half of the gap to unresolved V genes and leave the rest unexplained. The V and J calls and clone size were taken over from that table, and D and trimming were inferred from the DNA. This sample is represented by 150,000 to 200,000 clones; around four fifths of them were singletons. The ten largest clones capture around 8.9% of the sample.

At one collaborating source in Seattle, patients were enrolled during active infection and were followed longitudinally through the course of disease. Collaborating institutions collected whole blood in K2EDTA tubes following their own protocols. For TCRbeta analysis, collaborators shipped samples in one of three forms: frozen whole blood, isolated PBMCs, or DNA extracted from either of those sample types. Sequenced: peripheral blood. The chain was built from TRBV4-1 and TRBJ2-5, with a tentative D gene TRBD2 over 6 matching bases. This TCR came from an elderly woman with COVID-19, enrolled during active disease. The DNA is TGCGCCAGCAGCCAAGGGGGGGTCTGGGTCAAAGAGACCCAGTACTTC. Its product reads: CASSQGGVWVKETQYF.